This entry features one T cell receptor beta chain sequence. Libraries were prepared by immunoSEQ multiplex PCR; TCRdb keeps only in-frame clonotypes and omits some of them. This table has more than 12,000 clones, approximately 92% appearing once. This sample is part of a study of T cells and Merkel cell carcinoma outcomes. The V gene's germline CDR1 is MNHNY and CDR2 SVGAGI (reference sequence). The CDR3 has 10 amino acids. V lost 4 bases and J lost 13, with 10 bases in between. This TCR was sampled from a human donor with Merkel cell carcinoma. V gene TRBV6-6 combines with J gene TRBJ2-5, with TRBD2 as a possible D gene (5 bases). Sequenced input: tumor tissue from Merkel cell carcinoma. The CDR3 reads CASSSVGLYF. Here the CDR3 DNA reads TGTGCCAGCAGTTCTGTAGGACTGTACTTC.